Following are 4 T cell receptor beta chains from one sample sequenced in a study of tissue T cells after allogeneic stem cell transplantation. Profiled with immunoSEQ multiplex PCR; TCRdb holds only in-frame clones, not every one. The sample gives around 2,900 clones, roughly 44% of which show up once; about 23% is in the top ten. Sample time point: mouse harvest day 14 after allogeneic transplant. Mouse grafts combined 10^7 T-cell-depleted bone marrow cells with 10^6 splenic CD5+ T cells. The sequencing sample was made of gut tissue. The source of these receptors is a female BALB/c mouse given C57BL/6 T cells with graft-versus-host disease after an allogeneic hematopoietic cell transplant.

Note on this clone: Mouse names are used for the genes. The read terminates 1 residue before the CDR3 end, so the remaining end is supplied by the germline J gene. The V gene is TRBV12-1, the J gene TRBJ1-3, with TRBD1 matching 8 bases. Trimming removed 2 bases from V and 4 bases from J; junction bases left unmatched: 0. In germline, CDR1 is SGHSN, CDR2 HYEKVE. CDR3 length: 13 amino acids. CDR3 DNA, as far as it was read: TGTGCCAGCTCTCGACAGGGGGGAAATACGCTCTAT. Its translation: CASSRQGGNTLY. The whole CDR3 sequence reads CASSRQGGNTLYF. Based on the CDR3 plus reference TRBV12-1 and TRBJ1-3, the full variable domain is DSGVVQSPRHIIKEKGGRSVLTCIPISGHSNVVWYQQTLGKELKFLIQHYEKVERDKGFLPSRFSVQQFDDYHSEMNMSALELEDSAMYFCASSRQGGNTLYFGEGSRLIVV.

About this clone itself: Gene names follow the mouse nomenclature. CDR3 DNA, as far as it was read: TGTGCCAGCGGTGATGCTCTGGGGGGTCCTTATGAACAGTAC. It is translated as CASGDALGGPYEQY. The full CDR3 reads CASGDALGGPYEQYF. This sequence joins TRBV13-2 and TRBJ2-7, with 8 bases matching TRBD2. Coverage ceases 1 residue before the CDR3 finishes, and the germline J gene fills in the end. Germline V gene lookup returns CDR1 NNHNN and CDR2 SYGAGS (reference sequence). The CDR3 has 15 amino acids. J lost 4 bases, V lost 0 bases, and 6 bases had no gene match.

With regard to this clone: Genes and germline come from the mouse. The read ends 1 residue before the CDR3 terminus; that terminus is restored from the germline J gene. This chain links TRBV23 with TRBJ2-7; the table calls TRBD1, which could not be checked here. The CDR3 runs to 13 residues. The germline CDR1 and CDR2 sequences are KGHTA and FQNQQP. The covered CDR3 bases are TGCTCCAGCAGACGGGACAGCTCCTATGAACAGTAC. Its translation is CSSRRDSSYEQY. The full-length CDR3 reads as CSSRRDSSYEQYF.

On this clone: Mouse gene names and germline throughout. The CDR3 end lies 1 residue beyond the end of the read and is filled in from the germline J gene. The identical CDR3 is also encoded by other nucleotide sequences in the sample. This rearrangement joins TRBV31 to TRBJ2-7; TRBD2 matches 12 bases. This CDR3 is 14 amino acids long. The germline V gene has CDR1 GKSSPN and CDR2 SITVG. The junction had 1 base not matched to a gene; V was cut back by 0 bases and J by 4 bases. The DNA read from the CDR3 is TGTGCCTGGAGTCTAGGGACTGGGGGGTATGAACAGTAC. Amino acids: CAWSLGTGGYEQY. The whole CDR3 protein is CAWSLGTGGYEQYF.